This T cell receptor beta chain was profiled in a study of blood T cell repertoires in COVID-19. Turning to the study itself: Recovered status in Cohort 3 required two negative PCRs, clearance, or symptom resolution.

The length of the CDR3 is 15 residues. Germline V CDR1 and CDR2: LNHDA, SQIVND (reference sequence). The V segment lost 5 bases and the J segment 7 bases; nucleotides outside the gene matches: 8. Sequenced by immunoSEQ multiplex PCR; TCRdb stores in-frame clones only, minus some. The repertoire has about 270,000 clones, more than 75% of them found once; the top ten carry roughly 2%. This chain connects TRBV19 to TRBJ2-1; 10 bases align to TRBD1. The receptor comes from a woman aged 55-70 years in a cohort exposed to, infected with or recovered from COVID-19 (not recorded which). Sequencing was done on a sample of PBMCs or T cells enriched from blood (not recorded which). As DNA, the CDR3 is TGTGCCAGTAGTTCCGGGACAGGGGACGGGAATGAGCAGTTCTTC. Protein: CASSSGTGDGNEQFF.